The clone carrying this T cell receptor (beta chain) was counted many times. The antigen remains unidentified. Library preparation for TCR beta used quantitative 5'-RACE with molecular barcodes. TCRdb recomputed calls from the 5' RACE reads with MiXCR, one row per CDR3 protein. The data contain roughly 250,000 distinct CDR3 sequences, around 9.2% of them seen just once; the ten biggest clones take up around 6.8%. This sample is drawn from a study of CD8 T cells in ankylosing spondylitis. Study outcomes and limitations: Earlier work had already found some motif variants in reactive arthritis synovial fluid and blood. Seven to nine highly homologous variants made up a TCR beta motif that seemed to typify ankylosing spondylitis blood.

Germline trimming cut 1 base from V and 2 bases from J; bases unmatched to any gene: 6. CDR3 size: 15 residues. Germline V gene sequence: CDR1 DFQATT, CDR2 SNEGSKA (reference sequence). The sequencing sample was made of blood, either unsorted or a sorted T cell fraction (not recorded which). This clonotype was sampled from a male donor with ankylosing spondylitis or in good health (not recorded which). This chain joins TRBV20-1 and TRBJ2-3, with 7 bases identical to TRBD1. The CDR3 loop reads CSARVRTGNTDTQYF. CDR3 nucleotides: TGCAGTGCTAGAGTAAGGACAGGTAACACAGATACGCAGTATTTT.